The 17 T cell receptor beta chains given below trace back to one sample, sequenced in a study of early T cells in non-severe SARS-CoV-2 infection. TCRdb fed the 5' RACE reads into MiXCR, producing one record per CDR3 protein. The table shows about 99,000 distinct CDR3 sequences, with over 15% occurring only once. Sequenced: whole blood. The source of these receptors is an adult who was a healthcare worker with PCR-confirmed SARS-CoV-2 infection or an uninfected control (not recorded which).

In this sample, this clonotype turned up a few times. The chain is built from TRBV30 and TRBJ1-1; no firm D call. This CDR3 is built from 15 residues. V was trimmed by 3 bases and J by 0 bases, leaving 14 bases between them. Germline-derived CDR1 and CDR2 are GTSNPN and SVGIG (reference sequence). The CDR3 nucleotides are TGTGCCTGGAGCGGCTCAGCAGGAATGAACACTGAAGCTTTCTTT. Protein product: CAWSGSAGMNTEAFF.

There are many counts of this clonotype. The CDR3 spells CASSQQEDEQFF. The CDR3 bases are TGCGCCAGCAGTCAACAGGAGGATGAGCAGTTCTTC. The chain combines TRBV23-1 with TRBJ2-1; possible D gene TRBD2, 5 bases. TRBV23-1 is designated an ORF whose function remains uncertain. Trimming removed 2 bases from V and 8 bases from J, with 7 bases in between. The CDR3 sequence is 12 residues long.

This clonotype was recorded many times. The rearrangement uses TRBV20-1 and TRBJ2-7; TRBD1 agrees at 7 bases. Germline CDR1 is DFQATT and CDR2 is SNEGSKA (reference sequence). V lost 4 bases, J lost 1 base, and 4 bases stayed unmatched. The CDR3 loop spans 13 amino acids. The CDR3 DNA sequence: TGCAGTGCTAAAGGGGGCAAATCCTACGAGCAGTACTTC. It yields the protein CSAKGGKSYEQYF.

This chain joins TRBV11-2 and TRBJ2-2; a weak D match, TRBD1 (6 bases). This CDR3 has 15 residues. Trimming cost V 1 base and J 4 bases, with 10 bases left between them. Germline loops: CDR1 SGHAT, CDR2 FQNNGV. CDR3 in DNA: TGTGCCAGCAGCTTAGCGGACAGACCCACCGGGGAGCTGTTTTTT. This translates into CASSLADRPTGELFF.

The chain couples TRBV29-1 to TRBJ1-1, with a tentative D call TRBD1 (5 bases). The germline V gene has CDR1 SQVTM and CDR2 ANQGSEA. The V end was cut by 5 bases, the J end by 2 bases, with 15 bases between. The CDR3 has 14 amino acids. DNA of the CDR3: TGCAGCGTTCAGCAGGGCCGAGAAAACACTGAAGCTTTCTTT. Protein product: CSVQQGRENTEAFF.

The V call is TRBV7-9, the J call TRBJ2-1, with D hard to call. V lost 1 base to trimming and J lost 8 bases, with 9 bases between them. Per the germline V gene, CDR1 is SEHNR and CDR2 is FQNEAQ (reference sequence). There are 13 residues in the CDR3. DNA of the CDR3: TGTGCCAGCAGCTTAGGAGGCCCCCATGAGCAGTTCTTC. Encoded protein: CASSLGGPHEQFF.

This clonotype was seen only a few times. Here the CDR3 DNA reads TGTGCCAGCAGTTTCGGGACTGGTTTAAGGGAGCCCCAGCATTTT. It encodes CASSFGTGLREPQHF. The chain uses TRBV12-3 or TRBV12-4 and TRBJ1-5, with D tentatively TRBD1 (5 bases). The CDR3 has 15 amino acids. V lost 3 bases, J lost 8 bases, and 17 bases lay in between.

This clonotype showed up just a few times. V gene TRBV27 combines with J gene TRBJ1-6; tentatively, D is TRBD1 (5 bases). The CDR3 is made up of 16 amino acids. Per germline, CDR1 MNHEY and CDR2 SMNVEV (reference sequence). The V gene lost 7 bases and the J gene lost 0 bases, with 13 bases spanning the gap. CDR3 loop: CASTYRTSSYNSPLHF. CDR3 bases: TGTGCCAGCACCTACAGGACAAGCTCCTATAATTCACCCCTCCACTTT.

V usage is TRBV6-6 and J usage is TRBJ1-1; D uncertain. This CDR3 is built from 16 residues. The germline gives CDR1 MNHNY, CDR2 SVGAGI (reference sequence). Trimming stripped 5 bases from V and 2 bases from J, with 18 bases between. The CDR3 DNA reads TGTGCCAGCAGTGTACTGGACCCCGGGCTCAACACTGAAGCTTTCTTT. Its protein product is CASSVLDPGLNTEAFF.

This clonotype was found a few times. This chain joins TRBV20-1 and TRBJ1-4; D perhaps matches TRBD1 (5 bases). The CDR3 length is 11 residues. Germline CDR1 reads DFQATT; CDR2 reads SNEGSKA (reference sequence). As DNA, the CDR3 is TGCGGGGGGGAAACTAATGAAAAACTGTTTTTT. Encoded protein: CGGETNEKLFF.

This clonotype has only one observation. This sequence joins TRBV14 and TRBJ1-1; D is uncertain. The CDR3 has 15 residues. CDR1 SGHDN and CDR2 FVKESK come from the germline V gene. V lost 3 bases, J lost 5 bases, and 16 bases lay in between. CDR3 bases: TGTGCCAGCAGCCAGGCCGGACTCGCGGGAACTGAAGCTTTCTTT. Translating it yields CASSQAGLAGTEAFF.

The table lists this clonotype with many counts. V usage is TRBV2 and J usage is TRBJ2-3; D uncertain. The germline V and J ends were trimmed by 6 bases and 1 base, with 8 bases remaining between them. CDR1 is SNHLY, CDR2 FYNNEI, per germline. The CDR3 is made up of 13 amino acids. The DNA of the CDR3 is TGTGCCAGCAGCCCCCTCGGCACAGATACGCAGTATTTT. Its protein is CASSPLGTDTQYF.

This clonotype came up many times. The chain employs TRBV21-1 and TRBJ2-4; the table calls TRBD1, which could not be checked here. TRBV21-1 is a listed pseudogene. This CDR3 has 17 amino acids. The CDR3 loop is CASRTRYNRAEENIQYF. CDR3 nucleotides: TGTGCCAGCAGGACCCGATATAACAGGGCAGAGGAAAACATTCAGTACTTC.

This clonotype was recorded at least ten times. The chain carries TRBV11-2 and TRBJ2-3; D call uncertain. Looked up from germline, CDR1 is SGHAT and CDR2 is FQNNGV. This CDR3 spans 12 amino acids. The V end was cut by 4 bases, the J end by 6 bases, with 8 bases between. Here the CDR3 reads CASSSNTDTQYF. As DNA, the CDR3 is TGTGCCAGCAGCTCTAACACGGATACGCAGTATTTT.

The chain has TRBV29-1 and TRBJ2-1, with D possibly TRBD2 on 6 matching bases. The CDR3 extends over 11 amino acids. The germline V gene has CDR1 SQVTM and CDR2 ANQGSEA. Trimming removed 5 bases at V and 9 bases at J, with 11 bases between. The CDR3 DNA follows: TGCAGCGTTCCTCAGGGAGGTGAGCAGTTCTTC. This gives the protein CSVPQGGEQFF.

This clonotype was counted between two and nine times. The rearrangement uses TRBV30 and TRBJ2-2, with TRBD1 matching over 8 bases. This CDR3 is 15 amino acids long. CDR1 and CDR2 from the germline V gene are GTSNPN and SVGIG (reference sequence). V dropped 3 bases and J dropped 8; count of bases not matched to a gene: 11. The CDR3 DNA is TGTGCCTGGAGGGACGCGGACAGGGAGGCAGGGGAGCTGTTTTTT. Translating it yields CAWRDADREAGELFF.

This clonotype was picked up a small number of times. The chain is built from TRBV20-1 and TRBJ1-1; TRBD1 might be the D (6 bases). CDR3 length: 14 amino acids. Germline V lookup: CDR1 DFQATT, CDR2 SNEGSKA (reference sequence). V dropped 6 bases and J dropped 4 bases, with 18 bases sitting between them. CDR3 coding DNA: TGCAGTGCCCTCGAGGGGGGCATAGGCACTGAAGCTTTCTTT. Protein sequence: CSALEGGIGTEAFF.